This TCR beta chain was identified during a study of post-analysis software for immune sequencing data. Study findings and constraints: Five or six TRBV segments, TRBV5-6, TRBV5-1 and TRBV20-1 among them, were found more frequent in patients than controls. Compared against controls, patients with multiple sclerosis displayed significantly lower normalized Chao1 diversity. Samples made in the same batch grouped tightly together by F measure.

Unique molecular identifiers tagged the TCR beta cDNA libraries. Each CDR3 protein is one row after TCRdb ran MiXCR on the PCR reads. The top ten clones hold less than 1.6% of a sample with roughly 180,000 distinct CDR3 sequences, approximately 28% of them seen once. Germline CDR1 is SGHRS and CDR2 is YFSETQ. This CDR3 has 14 residues. Remarks on this clonotype: Its antigen is not known. The junction differs from germline at one of its ends, possibly a read error.

Sequencing used blood. The clonotype comes from a girl aged 10 to 17 with multiple sclerosis. The chain recombines TRBV5-1 with TRBJ1-2, with TRBD1 as a possible D gene (5 bases). This chain's CDR3 is CASRLGTTNYGYSF. The CDR3 DNA sequence: TGCGCCAGCAGGTTGGGGACTACCAACTATGGCTACTCCTTC.